The source of this T cell receptor (beta chain) is a study of spatial heterogeneity in lung cancer. Study context: A unique TCR and UMI combination showed up more than ten times in raw reads, on average.

The CDR3 contains 16 residues. Time point given: sample taken at primary tumor resection. Material for sequencing was whole RNA from tumor, nontumor lung or frozen PBMC, left unsorted. Via MiXCR, TCRdb re-called the 5' RACE reads, giving one row per CDR3 protein. The sample yields tens of thousands of distinct CDR3 sequences, around 7% seen once. The chain uses TRBV21-1 and TRBJ1-3. TRBV21-1 has pseudogene status. The clonotype comes from a male donor with early-stage non-small cell lung cancer. Sequencing used PBMCs, obtained at surgery. The CDR3 DNA sequence: TGTGCCAGCAGCAAAGTGGGAGGGAGGTCTGGAAACACCATATATTTT. Translating gives CASSKVGGRSGNTIYF.